This TCR beta chain was found in a study of cytomegalovirus exposure and HLA in healthy donors. The study ran its PCR with 60 Vbeta and 13 Jbeta primers. This table comes from immunoSEQ multiplex PCR, and its TCRdb copy is limited to in-frame clones, with some not included. The table lists 40,000 to 65,000 clones. The CDR3 consists of 10 residues. V was pared by 10 bases and J by 6 bases, with 9 bases between. Germline values: CDR1 ENHRY, CDR2 SYGVKD. Of note for this clone: Its target is unknown.

General study results and limits: CMV serostatus alone was available as immune exposure information. Sequencing likely caused a cluster of highly shared sequence variants. The HLA-A and HLA-B alleles of most subjects were reportedly predicted accurately from TCR beta sequences. TRBV6-2, TRBV6-3 and other indistinguishable V segments were excluded.

This TCR came from a man aged 40-49 years in good health and CMV-seropositive. Input material: PBMCs. V usage is TRBV10-3 and J usage is TRBJ2-5; no firm D call. CDR3: CATRSQTQYF. CDR3 bases: TGTGCCACGCGTTCGCAGACCCAGTACTTC.